One and the same sample provided the 9 T cell receptor beta chains below, sequenced in a study of T cells in Graves' hyperthyroidism and ophthalmopathy. RNA transcripts provided the source from which TCR beta CDR3 regions were amplified. The TCR CDR3 was amplified in a first-round RT-PCR using the HTBI primer set. MiXCR was run by TCRdb on the multiplex PCR reads, yielding one entry per CDR3 protein. The profile shows approximately 480,000 distinct CDR3 sequences, around 20% of them singletons. Sequenced material: blood. Source of these receptors: a man between 18 and 29 years old with Graves' hyperthyroidism.

V gene TRBV10-1 combines with J gene TRBJ1-1; D not certain. This CDR3 region has 15 residues. In germline, CDR1 is WNHNN, CDR2 SYGVQD (reference sequence). Trimming took 0 bases from V and 0 from J, leaving 8 bases between them. This CDR3 reads CASSESGTLNTEAFF. As DNA, the CDR3 is TGCGCCAGCAGTGAGTCTGGCACGCTGAACACTGAAGCTTTCTTT.

Only one count was recorded for this clonotype. This may be a read error: a much more frequent sequence differs by one nucleotide. The CDR3 is CASSEVRGTGNTIYF. The DNA of the CDR3 is TGTGCCAGCAGTGAGGTCAGGGGAACTGGAAACACCATATATTTT. This rearrangement joins TRBV2 to TRBJ1-3; tentatively, D is TRBD1 (6 bases). The CDR3 has 15 amino acids. Per germline, CDR1 SNHLY and CDR2 FYNNEI. V dropped 3 bases and J dropped 2 bases, with 11 bases sitting between them.

CDR3 amino acids: CASSIDRGQQYF. CDR3 coding DNA: TGTGCCAGCAGTATTGACCGGGGACAGCAGTACTTC. V usage is TRBV28 and J usage is TRBJ2-7; either TRBD1 or TRBD2 may fit D (5 bases each). This CDR3 is 12 amino acids long. Trimming pared 5 bases from V and 8 bases from J, leaving 13 bases between. CDR1 is MDHEN, CDR2 SYDVKM, per germline. Looking up the rest from reference TRBV28 and TRBJ2-7 gives the full variable domain: DVKVTQSSRYLVKRTGEKVFLECVQDMDHENMFWYRQDPGLGLRLIYFSYDVKMKEKGDIPEGYSVSREKKERFSLILESASTNQTSMYLCASSIDRGQQYFGPGTRLTVT.

The rearrangement joins TRBV28 to TRBJ1-5, with D possibly TRBD1 on 6 matching bases. Germline values: CDR1 MDHEN, CDR2 SYDVKM. V was clipped by 8 bases and J by 0 bases, with 14 bases between them. CDR3 length: 15 amino acids. In DNA, the CDR3 is TGTGCCAGCGGGGGACATGCCATTAGCAATCAGCCCCAGCATTTT. It is translated as CASGGHAISNQPQHF.

This clonotype was detected only a few times. The rearrangement joins TRBV5-1 to TRBJ1-1; the D gene is possibly TRBD1 (5 bases). Trimming pared 0 bases from V and 4 bases from J, leaving 13 bases between. CDR3 length: 15 residues. Germline V CDR1 and CDR2: SGHRS, YFSETQ. This CDR3 is CASSLDGGYGTEAFF. CDR3 DNA: TGCGCCAGCAGCTTGGATGGGGGGTATGGCACTGAAGCTTTCTTT.

CDR3 nucleotide sequence: TGTGCCAGCACCGAGACAGGGGGATTGAACACTGAAGCTTTCTTT. Translation: CASTETGGLNTEAFF. This chain uses TRBV28 with TRBJ1-1; TRBD1 matches 9 bases. J gave up 0 bases and V 7 bases, and 6 bases lay outside the gene matches. This CDR3 has 15 residues. From germline, CDR1 is MDHEN and CDR2 SYDVKM.

This clonotype turned up a few times. V usage is TRBV18 and J usage is TRBJ1-5, with a weak D call TRBD1 (5 bases). V gave up 5 bases and J gave up 3 bases, with 14 bases separating them. In germline, CDR1 is KGHSH, CDR2 LQKENI. This CDR3 region has 15 residues. CDR3 protein: CASSLGRGANQPQHF. In nucleotides, the CDR3 is TGTGCCAGCTCATTGGGGCGAGGGGCCAATCAGCCCCAGCATTTT.

This chain links TRBV7-3 with TRBJ2-3, with D unclear. The germline V gene encodes CDR1 SGHTA and CDR2 FQGTGA. The CDR3 length is 12 residues. Between the trimmed V and J ends, which lost 6 bases and 6 bases, there was a span of 10 bases. CDR3: CASSVSDDTQYF. As DNA, the CDR3 is TGTGCCAGCAGTGTTAGTGACGATACGCAGTATTTT.

This clonotype was seen just once. The chain uses TRBV18 and TRBJ1-2; D possibly corresponds to TRBD1 (5 bases). V was clipped by 3 bases and J by 8 bases, with 13 bases between them. The CDR3 runs 13 residues. Germline V CDR1 and CDR2: KGHSH, LQKENI. In nucleotides, the CDR3 is TGTGCCAGCTCACCCCAGGGATTCGACGGCTACACCTTC. Translation gives CASSPQGFDGYTF.